This TCR beta chain was profiled in a study of brain metastases from non-small cell lung cancer. Study-level results: T-cell clones appeared expanded in around 60% of brain metastases relative to matched primary tumors. Brain metastases had lower T-cell infiltration than primary tumors.

This CDR3 has 13 amino acids. V was pared by 0 bases and J by 7 bases, with 11 bases between. Germline loops: CDR1 SGDLS, CDR2 YYNGEE. Only in-frame clones appear in the TCRdb table, and some are missing; sequencing was by immunoSEQ multiplex PCR. Among about 4,500 clones listed, around 90% were seen once. Concerning this clone: Its antigen is unidentified.

Sequenced: primary lung tumor tissue. V and J are TRBV9 and TRBJ2-7; the D gene is possibly TRBD1 (6 bases). The sequence was obtained from a donor at least 40 years old with non-small cell lung cancer. CDR3 loop: CASSVGGGNEQYF. Here the CDR3 DNA reads TGTGCCAGCAGCGTAGGAGGGGGTAATGAGCAGTACTTC.